This T cell receptor beta chain was identified during a study of regulatory T cells in long-lasting Graves disease (dated by TCRdb to the early 2020s). For the wider study: In the newly diagnosed Graves' disease group, patients had been taking antithyroid drugs for less than 3 months. Peripheral blood TCR sequencing and RNA sequencing compared persistent Graves' disease patients with newly diagnosed Graves' disease patients. The study took place in China and was registered as a clinical trial. A total of about 33 samples underwent TCR sequencing, from roughly 13 patients with persistent Graves' disease and 20 or so patients with newly diagnosed Graves' disease. The full study reports these points: Patients with persistent disease shared more public clonotypes (about 2,700) than newly diagnosed patients did (about 970). The small sample size was acknowledged by the authors as a limitation that may reduce accuracy. Sequencing and analysis were limited to the TCR beta chain. Preferential use of TRBV28, TRBJ1-2 and TRBJ2-5 was observed in persistent disease, whereas TRBV20-1 and TRBJ2-1 were favored in newly diagnosed disease. Lower TCR Shannon entropy and fewer highly expanded clones were observed in persistent Graves' disease patients than in newly diagnosed patients, which suggested clonal expansion. Peripheral blood alone was examined, since thyroid tissue, which constituted the primary lesion, could not be accessed.

The time point label here, explained by the study, means: newly diagnosed GD, antithyroid drugs for less than 3 months. For both TCR sequencing and RNA sequencing, RNA was extracted from PBMCs in TRIzol. Graves' disease was diagnosed according to American Thyroid Association guidelines. Patients for the study were recruited at an endocrinology department in Xi'an, China. Each patient gave around 9.2 milliliters of peripheral blood, collected in an EDTA anticoagulant tube. Ficoll Paque Plus density gradient separation was used to isolate PBMCs, and no additional T cell sorting was done. An Agilent 2100 Bioanalyzer and agarose gel were used to check RNA quality, while a NanoDrop 2000 measured RNA concentration. The CDR3 starts with the cysteine, ends with the phenylalanine, and has 15 residues. The CDR3 DNA has 45 bases and is translated from base 1. According to the germline V gene, CDR1 reads KGHDR and CDR2 reads SFDVKD. Trimming removed 1 base from V and 3 bases from J, leaving 11 bases between the germline ends.

This clonotype was detected many times. Its antigen is still unknown. Base qualities are missing; no much larger clone stands one base away. Library preparation was by multiplex PCR. The sequencer was an Illumina HiSeq 4000. iRepertoire HTBI primers and Arm-PCR amplification of CDR3 regions were used to construct TCR beta libraries. Gel purification was performed on PCR products prior to sequencing. In the original analysis: Gene usage analysis of CDR3 amino acid clonotypes used the approximately 62 TRBV and more than 13 TRBJ segments found across samples. COPE and FqMerger were used to merge the filtered high-quality paired reads into contigs. BLAST was used to align contigs to IMGT TRBV, TRBD and TRBJ reference genes, with CDR3 defined following IMGT. Any clonotype with a frequency above 0.1% was classified as a highly expanded clone. Shannon entropy was used to measure repertoire diversity, and the Gini coefficient was used to measure V-J evenness. A clonotype was considered public if more than one individual shared it. TCRdb itself trimmed the public reads at Q25 with fastp, ran MiXCR and retained productive beta chains. When rows share a CDR3 protein, they turn into one entry using the most common DNA and genes. TCRdb's processing, not the study's, gives the V and J calls here. This sample has about 220,000 distinct CDR3 sequences in its table, and roughly a fifth of those were observed once. The ten largest clones represent around 11% of the sample.

The data were also submitted as part of a second study, on T cells in Graves' hyperthyroidism and ophthalmopathy. As described in the second report: A patient counted as having stable Graves' hyperthyroidism if no progression to ophthalmopathy occurred over 18 months of follow-up. Hyperthyroidism patients were newly diagnosed, had a disease duration of under 2 months, and were aged 18 to 65 years. Patients with uncontrolled infections, other autoimmune diseases, pregnancy or lactation were excluded. Diagnoses were established on the basis of clinical symptoms, serum thyroxine and TRAb, thyroid ultrasound, and orbital computed tomography. The TCR CDR3 was subjected to a first round of RT-PCR using the HTBI primer set and the Qiagen OneStep RT-PCR kit. Blood samples also contained most of the expanded thyroid clonotypes (frequency above 0.001), which suggests that blood repertoires may reflect thyroid immune responses. In cross-validation, a model built on a 13 V-J signature told ophthalmopathy apart from stable hyperthyroidism with approximately 90% sensitivity and around 81% specificity, and in testing the same model reached 80%/75%. In validation, progression to ophthalmopathy was predicted by the model with 70% to 71% sensitivity and 72.22% specificity, a median of roughly 6 months before onset. TCR V-J signatures able to tell the groups apart were searched for in a discovery cohort of 90 to 100 patients, of whom fewer than 45 had Graves' ophthalmopathy and around 58 had stable Graves' hyperthyroidism. Prospective prediction of ophthalmopathy was tested in an independent validation cohort of 18 to 20 hyperthyroidism patients and approximately 17 patients who later progressed to ophthalmopathy. For training and testing, the 110 or so patients in the discovery cohort were randomly divided in a 7:3 ratio. Thyroid tissue and blood T-cell repertoires from six Graves' hyperthyroidism patients were also compared in the study. After blood sampling, hyperthyroidism patients were treated with methimazole at a starting dose of 30 mg daily, and ophthalmopathy patients were treated with high-dose intravenous methylprednisolone. Libraries were constructed in a second round of multiplex PCR, after which size selection and purification were performed. Paired-end sequencing of the libraries was performed with 100 bp reads on an Illumina HiSeq2000. SOAPnuke was used to process the raw data, with reads discarded if the reads contained adapters or uncalled bases, had a mean Phred below 15, or lacked an exact constant-primer or identifier match. High-quality paired reads were merged with COPE v1.2.5, and unique nucleotide sequences were defined as clonotypes. MiTCR v1.1 was used to align clonotypes to the IMGT TRBV, TRBD and TRBJ reference segments. The analysis was restricted to V-J combinations with a frequency above 0.0001, which together covered 99.2% of the repertoires. A TCS score was defined as the ratio of F50 (clonal expansion) to E x V (chaos), with BLOSUM62-based TCRdist applied between CDR3 peptides within each V-J. Welch's t-statistics and random forest reduced fewer than 550 V-J features to under 15, which were used in a naive Bayes classifier (R e1071). Sample size was not statistically predetermined, and blinding of investigators to group allocation was not performed. The paper reports TCR Vbeta CDR3 sequencing of about 140 peripheral blood samples: 43 ophthalmopathy, 75 to 80 hyperthyroidism and 17 progressor patients.

This clonotype was obtained from a woman in her twenties or thirties with Graves disease. Donor details come from another sample of the same person, matched by shared clones. The sequences come from peripheral blood mononuclear cells (PBMCs), collected at new diagnosis, from a patient treated with antithyroid drugs. The receptor chain draws on TRBV24-1 and TRBJ2-5; the D gene is not confidently resolved. CDR3 sequence: CATSDFGQTKETQYF. The DNA sequence follows: TGTGCCACCAGTGATTTTGGGCAGACCAAAGAGACCCAGTACTTC.